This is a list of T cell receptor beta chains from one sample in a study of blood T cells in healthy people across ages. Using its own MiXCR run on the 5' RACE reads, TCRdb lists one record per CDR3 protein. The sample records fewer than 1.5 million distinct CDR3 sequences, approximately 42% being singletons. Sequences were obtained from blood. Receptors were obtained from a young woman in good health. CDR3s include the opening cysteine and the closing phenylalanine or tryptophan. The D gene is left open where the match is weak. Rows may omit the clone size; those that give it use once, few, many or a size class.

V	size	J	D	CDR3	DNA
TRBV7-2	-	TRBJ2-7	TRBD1	CASSLTTGGWNEQYF	TGTGCCAGCAGCTTAACCACAGGGGGATGGAACGAGCAGTACTTC
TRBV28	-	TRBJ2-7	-	CATSDSSSYEQYF	TGTGCCACCTCGGACAGTAGCTCCTACGAGCAGTACTTC
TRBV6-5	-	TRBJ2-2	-	CASTMAGGGAGELFF	TGTGCCAGCACCATGGCCGGAGGAGGGGCCGGGGAGCTGTTTTTT
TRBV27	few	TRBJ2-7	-	CASRSLKGSGSYEQYF	TGTGCCAGCAGATCACTTAAGGGGTCTGGCTCCTACGAGCAGTACTTC
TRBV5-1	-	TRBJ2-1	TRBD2	CASSPGAGGNEQFF	TGCGCCAGCAGCCCAGGGGCGGGGGGGAATGAGCAGTTCTTC
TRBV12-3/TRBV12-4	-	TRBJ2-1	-	CASSFGDYTGENNEQFF	TGTGCCAGCAGTTTCGGAGACTACACTGGGGAAAACAATGAGCAGTTCTTC
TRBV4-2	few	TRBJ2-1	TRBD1	CASSQDWGQGFDEQFF	TGTGCCAGCAGCCAAGATTGGGGACAGGGCTTTGATGAGCAGTTCTTC
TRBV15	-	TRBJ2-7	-	CAILISYNEQYF	TGTGCCATCCTAATCTCCTACAATGAGCAGTACTTC
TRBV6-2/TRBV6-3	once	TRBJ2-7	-	CASSYSLQASYEQYF	TGTGCCAGCAGTTACTCCCTACAGGCCTCCTACGAGCAGTACTTC
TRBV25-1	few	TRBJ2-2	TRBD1	CASSGTGTGELFF	TGTGCCAGCAGTGGGACAGGGACCGGGGAGCTGTTTTTT
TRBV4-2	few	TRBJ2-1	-	CASSQDGRLGAGEQFF	TGTGCCAGCAGCCAAGACGGTAGGCTAGGGGCTGGTGAGCAGTTCTTC
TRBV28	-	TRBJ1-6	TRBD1	CASSQLRTGLTHLHF	TGTGCCAGCAGTCAACTCCGGACAGGGCTAACACACCTCCACTTT
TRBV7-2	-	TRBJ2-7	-	CASSFYRLGGSYEQYF	TGTGCCAGCAGCTTCTACCGTTTGGGGGGCTCCTACGAGCAGTACTTC
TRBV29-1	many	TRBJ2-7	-	CSSWTESYEQYF	TGCAGCTCCTGGACCGAGTCCTACGAGCAGTACTTC
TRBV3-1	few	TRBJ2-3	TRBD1	CASSQARTGGTDTQYF	TGTGCCAGCAGCCAAGCACGGACAGGGGGCACAGATACGCAGTATTTT
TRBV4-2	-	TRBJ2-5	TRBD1	CASSQDPGGWETQYF	TGTGCCAGCAGCCAAGATCCAGGGGGCTGGGAGACCCAGTACTTC
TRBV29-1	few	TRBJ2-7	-	CSVEDRGAYPYEQYF	TGCAGCGTTGAAGATAGGGGGGCGTATCCCTACGAGCAGTACTTC
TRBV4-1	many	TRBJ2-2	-	CASSQESPGELFF	TGCGCCAGCAGCCAAGAATCTCCCGGGGAGCTGTTTTTT
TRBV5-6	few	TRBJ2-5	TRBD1	CASSLLYGQGQETQYF	TGTGCCAGCAGCTTACTGTACGGACAGGGACAAGAGACCCAGTACTTC
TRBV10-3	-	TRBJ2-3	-	CAISLREKTDTQYF	TGTGCCATCTCTCTTCGGGAGAAGACAGATACGCAGTATTTT
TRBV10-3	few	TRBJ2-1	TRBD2	CAISEGTSGHQGQFF	TGTGCCATCAGTGAGGGGACTAGCGGACATCAGGGGCAGTTCTTC
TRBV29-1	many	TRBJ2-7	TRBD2	CSAAGLASEQYF	TGCAGCGCCGCGGGACTAGCGAGCGAGCAGTACTTC